Presented here are 12 T cell receptor beta chains from one specimen sequenced in a study of CD8 T cells in ankylosing spondylitis. TCRdb re-derived calls from the 5' RACE reads in MiXCR, one entry per CDR3 protein. The repertoire has 150,000 to 200,000 distinct CDR3 sequences, roughly 18% of them found once; the top ten carry 3.5% to 5%. Sequencing used blood, either unsorted or a sorted T cell fraction (not recorded which). Receptors originate from a male donor aged 10 to 30 with ankylosing spondylitis or in good health (not recorded which).

V gene TRBV25-1 combines with J gene TRBJ2-1; D unresolved. The CDR3 totals 15 residues. Trimming removed 1 base at V and 4 bases at J, with 11 bases between. Germline assignment: CDR1 MGHDK and CDR2 SYGVNS. The CDR3 nucleotides read TGTGCCAGCAGTGAATCGGCCAGACCTTACAATGAGCAGTTCTTC. Translated: CASSESARPYNEQFF.

The chain recombines TRBV5-1 with TRBJ2-7, with a tentative D call TRBD2 (7 bases). V was trimmed by 0 bases and J by 3 bases, leaving 10 bases between them. The germline gives CDR1 SGHRS, CDR2 YFSETQ. The CDR3 loop spans 14 amino acids. The CDR3 sequence is CASSLEGGGYEQYF. CDR3 sequence (DNA): TGCGCCAGCAGCTTGGAAGGGGGGGGCTACGAGCAGTACTTC.

The genes are TRBV25-1 and TRBJ2-1, with D possibly TRBD2 on 5 matching bases. Germline V gives CDR1 MGHDK, CDR2 SYGVNS. The ends were cut back, 1 base at V and 10 bases at J, with 14 bases in the middle. CDR3 size: 14 residues. The CDR3 loop reads CASSEFEGWNEQFF. The DNA of the CDR3 is TGTGCCAGCAGTGAATTTGAGGGTTGGAACGAGCAGTTCTTC.

This clonotype was seen many times. The chain couples TRBV11-2 to TRBJ2-2; D is perhaps TRBD1 (7 bases). Looked up from germline, CDR1 is SGHAT and CDR2 is FQNNGV. Trimming cost V 4 bases and J 5 bases, with 20 bases left between them. The CDR3 is 17 amino acids. CDR3 coding DNA: TGTGCCAGCAGCTACGACAGGGTACGGGAGAGGACCGGGGAGCTGTTTTTT. Protein product: CASSYDRVRERTGELFF.

This clonotype came up many times. The chain has TRBV12-3 or TRBV12-4 and TRBJ2-3; a weak D match, TRBD2 (5 bases). The length of the CDR3 is 14 residues. Between the trimmed V and J ends, which lost 6 bases and 2 bases, there was a span of 12 bases. In DNA form, the CDR3 reads TGTGCCAGCAGCCACGGGGAACCCACAGATACGCAGTATTTT. This gives the protein CASSHGEPTDTQYF.

The chain employs TRBV4-1 and TRBJ2-1; 8 bases line up with TRBD2. V was clipped by 0 bases and J by 8 bases; unmatched bases: 9. The CDR3 spans 16 residues. Germline V lookup: CDR1 MGHRA, CDR2 YSYEKL. This CDR3 reads CASSQEVAGLDHEQFF. CDR3 nucleotide sequence: TGCGCCAGCAGCCAAGAAGTAGCGGGACTTGATCATGAGCAGTTCTTC.

This clonotype was recorded only once. CDR3 loop: CASSRSGNTDTQYF. The CDR3 DNA is TGCGCCAGCAGTCGAAGCGGAAACACAGATACGCAGTATTTT. The chain recombines TRBV10-2 with TRBJ2-3, with a tentative D call TRBD2 (5 bases). CDR1 WSHSY and CDR2 SAAADI come from the germline V gene. Trimming left V 5 bases short and J 2 bases short, with 11 bases between. This CDR3 is built from 14 residues.

This clonotype appeared many times. V usage is TRBV11-3 and J usage is TRBJ2-3; D is undetermined. Trimming stripped 4 bases from V and 6 bases from J, with 11 bases between. The length of the CDR3 is 13 residues. Germline CDR1 and CDR2: SGHNT and YENEEA. Written as DNA, the CDR3 is TGTGCCAGCAGCTCATACGTTGGGGATACGCAGTATTTT. Translation: CASSSYVGDTQYF.

This clonotype was seen at least ten times. V usage is TRBV29-1 and J usage is TRBJ2-7; 7 bases align to TRBD2. The CDR3 totals 12 residues. CDR1 and CDR2 (germline): SQVTM, ANQGSEA. The V gene end was trimmed by 4 bases and the J gene end by 2 bases; junction bases not matched to a gene: 2. CDR3 region: CSVGTSAYEQYF. The CDR3 DNA sequence: TGCAGCGTTGGCACTAGCGCCTACGAGCAGTACTTC.

The table lists this clonotype with many counts. V gene TRBV5-1 combines with J gene TRBJ1-5, with D possibly matching TRBD1 (6 bases). V lost 3 bases, J lost 4 bases, and 11 bases lay in between. CDR1 is SGHRS and CDR2 is YFSETQ in the germline V gene. The CDR3 contains 14 residues. As DNA, the CDR3 is TGCGCCAGCAGCTGGGACAACCCGAATCAGCCCCAGCATTTT. Amino acids: CASSWDNPNQPQHF.

Many counts were recorded for this clonotype. The gene calls are TRBV7-2 and TRBJ2-3; D gene unclear. Germline-derived CDR1 and CDR2 are SGHTA and FQGNSA. V lost 3 bases and J lost 3, with 13 bases in between. CDR3 length: 15 residues. CDR3 DNA sequence: TGTGCCAGCAGCTTGGCTCAGTCTAGGACAGATACGCAGTATTTT. Residues: CASSLAQSRTDTQYF.

This clonotype was recorded many times. The V gene is TRBV5-6, the J gene TRBJ2-7; no reliable D call. Per the germline V gene, CDR1 is SGHDT and CDR2 is YYEEEE. This CDR3 has 12 residues. Between the trimmed V and J ends, which lost 0 bases and 7 bases, there was a span of 8 bases. CDR3 DNA sequence: TGTGCCAGCAGCTTGGTGGAACAGGAGCAGTACTTC. Protein product: CASSLVEQEQYF. The full variable domain, rest sourced from reference TRBV5-6 and TRBJ2-7, is DAGVTQSPTHLIKTRGQQVTLRCSPKSGHDTVSWYQQALGQGPQFIFQYYEEEERQRGNFPDRFSGHQFPNYSSELNVNALLLGDSALYLCASSLVEQEQYFGPGTRLTVT.